The table lists the clone carrying this TCR beta chain with a few counts. Its antigen remains unidentified. The sample comes from a study of beta chain features in type 1 diabetes. Study summary: Across every sample, some 110 million sorted cells were examined in total. Notes on the study in general: Equally in patients and controls, PCR might preferentially amplify shorter templates. The naive, central memory and Treg TCRB repertoires showed an apparent similarity that was greater among patients than among healthy donors.

Reverse transcription of all isolated RNA meant that expressed TCRB transcripts were sequenced. The assay was immunoSEQ multiplex PCR, and TCRdb's table has in-frame clones only and misses some. The sample has 350,000 or so clones, less than 20% seen once. V was trimmed by 1 base and J by 5 bases, leaving 11 bases between them. This CDR3 region has 14 residues. Germline-derived CDR1 and CDR2 are SGHNT and YENEEA. Sorting with CD45RO/CCR7/CD25/CD127/CD95/CD27 yielded naive, central memory, regulatory and stem-like memory CD4+ cells. The sample taken for sequencing was naive CD4+ T cells from blood. This TCR was sampled from a woman under 30 in good health. The chain joins TRBV11-3 to TRBJ1-1; D is unresolved. The CDR3 sequence is CASSLVATVTEAFF. CDR3 sequence (DNA): TGTGCCAGCAGCTTAGTAGCAACGGTGACTGAAGCTTTCTTT.